This is a list of T cell receptor beta chains from one sample in a study of Graves' ophthalmopathy and Graves' hyperthyroidism. TCRdb redid the calling of the multiplex PCR reads with MiXCR, one entry per CDR3 protein. Counted here are around 590,000 distinct CDR3 sequences, less than 45% occurring once; the ten biggest clones make up less than 4.5%. Sequenced sample: peripheral blood or thyroid tissue (not recorded which). Source of these receptors: an adult man with Graves' hyperthyroidism. Both conserved end residues are trimmed from each CDR3. Some rows have no size entry. The others give once, few or many, or a class for an expanded clone.

v_gene	j_gene	abundance	CDR3aa
TRBV20-1	TRBJ1-1	.	SVRTGGIDTEAF
TRBV25-1	TRBJ2-3	.	ASSYRPGADTQY
TRBV12-3/TRBV12-4	TRBJ1-2	.	AINFRDGYT
TRBV9	TRBJ1-2	few	ASSPDPGTAYGYT
TRBV7-8	TRBJ2-5	many	ASSLEPWGTQY
TRBV25-1	TRBJ1-4	many	ASSSGGATNEKLF
TRBV12-3/TRBV12-4	TRBJ2-7	many	ASSAGSYEQY
TRBV10-2	TRBJ1-5	many	ASSETANQPQH
TRBV19	TRBJ1-5	few	ASSSRWDGGNQPQH
TRBV7-9	TRBJ2-2	.	ASSSEDRVATGELF
TRBV10-2	TRBJ2-7	.	ASSDGGGKAYEQY
TRBV29-1	TRBJ2-2	many	SVASGENTGELF
TRBV7-2	TRBJ2-2	many	ASSRVGLAGGSGELF
TRBV10-3	TRBJ2-7	few	AISESDRGYEQY
TRBV20-1	TRBJ1-1	.	QGAWGTEAF
TRBV20-1	TRBJ2-7	few	SARADSALGYEQY
TRBV25-1	TRBJ1-1	many	ASVGQANTEAF
TRBV19	TRBJ1-1	few	ASSVTWGSVTEAF
TRBV3-1	TRBJ1-3	.	ASSPTRRNSGNTIY
TRBV10-3	TRBJ2-5	.	ATDRGQGETQY
TRBV5-8	TRBJ1-1	many	ASSLLVWTEAF
TRBV7-2	TRBJ1-2	.	ASSLYRENYGYT
TRBV9	TRBJ1-2	many	ASSVDPNYGYT